A single sample gave rise to the 7 T cell receptor beta chains below, sequenced in a study of ipilimumab plus nivolumab after autologous stem cell transplantation. TCRdb's copy holds only in-frame clones and misses some; the assay was immunoSEQ multiplex PCR. The sample contains around 20,000 clones, around 80% of which appear only once. The sample was PBMCs, taken in a trial of ipilimumab plus nivolumab as post-transplant consolidation. Source of these receptors: a male donor with diffuse large B-cell lymphoma.

This clone was seen more than once but under ten times. The rearrangement joins TRBV9 to TRBJ1-1; D gene ambiguous. The germline CDR1 and CDR2 sequences are SGDLS and YYNGEE. V shed 4 bases and J shed 4 bases, with 11 bases lying between them. This CDR3 comprises 13 residues. CDR3 bases: TGTGCCAGCAGCCCGTCCTCGAGCACTGAAGCTTTCTTT. Residues: CASSPSSSTEAFF.

V is TRBV7-2 and J is TRBJ1-2; D gene ambiguous. In germline, CDR1 is SGHTA, CDR2 FQGNSA. The V end lost 5 bases, the J end lost 4 bases, and 11 bases lay between the germline ends. CDR3 length equals 13 residues. The CDR3 region is CASSPPPVYGYTF. The CDR3 region has the DNA TGTGCCAGCAGCCCTCCCCCGGTCTATGGCTACACCTTC.

This clone is a singleton in its sample. The J gene is TRBJ2-5, the V gene TRBV7-2; 7 bases are shared with TRBD2. This CDR3 has 14 amino acids. The V segment lost 3 bases and the J segment 5 bases; nucleotides outside the gene matches: 6. The germline V gene has CDR1 SGHTA and CDR2 FQGNSA. The chain's CDR3 is CASSFGGGGETQYF. The DNA of the CDR3 is TGTGCCAGCAGCTTCGGCGGGGGAGGGGAGACCCAGTACTTC.

The chain is built from TRBV28 and TRBJ1-5; TRBD1 matches at 9 bases. Germline V lookup: CDR1 MDHEN, CDR2 SYDVKM. The CDR3 is made up of 13 amino acids. V dropped 6 bases and J dropped 4; count of bases not matched to a gene: 1. Here the CDR3 reads CASRGTGNQPQHF. CDR3 nucleotide sequence: TGTGCCAGCAGAGGGACAGGGAATCAGCCCCAGCATTTT.

Only a few counts were recorded for this clone. The rearrangement uses TRBV30 and TRBJ1-2; no clear D. CDR3 length: 14 amino acids. Trimming left V 3 bases short and J 1 base short, with 12 bases between. Germline CDR1 GTSNPN, CDR2 SVGIG (reference sequence). The CDR3 sequence is CAWSRVPYNYGYTF. CDR3 DNA sequence: TGTGCCTGGAGCCGGGTTCCCTATAACTATGGCTACACCTTC.

The rearrangement joins TRBV6-6 to TRBJ2-7, with 8 bases that match TRBD1. CDR3 length: 14 residues. V trimming: 8 bases; J trimming: 5 bases; junction bases outside the gene matches: 11. The germline gives CDR1 MNHNY, CDR2 SVGAGI (reference sequence). In DNA form, the CDR3 reads TGTGCCAGCTTCACAGGACAGGGTGTTCACGAGCAGTACTTC. Encoded protein: CASFTGQGVHEQYF.

The rearrangement links TRBV7-2 to TRBJ2-1; D unclear. This CDR3 region has 15 residues. The germline V gene has CDR1 SGHTA and CDR2 FQGNSA. The ends were cut back, 2 bases at V and 4 bases at J, with 12 bases in the middle. The CDR3 coding sequence is TGTGCCAGCAGCTTACTCGGTTGGCTTTACAATGAGCAGTTCTTC. Its translation is CASSLLGWLYNEQFF.